This T cell receptor (beta chain) was sequenced in a study of blood T cell repertoires in COVID-19. About the study: Donors in Cohort 3 who had recovered were those with two negative PCRs, healthcare professional clearance, or resolution of their symptoms. Donors in the United States, Italy and Spain gave samples during acute or convalescent COVID-19. The analysed material was cDNA or gDNA that came from T cells, B-cell-depleted T cells, or PBMCs.

The sample holds one count of this clone. Participants spanned ages about 18 to 100 years and resided in 24 US areas. Profiling relied on immunoSEQ multiplex PCR, and the TCRdb table lists in-frame clones only, not all of them. The sample shows fewer than 150,000 clones, 84% of them seen only once. Germline CDR1 MNHEY, CDR2 SVGAGI. J gave up 2 bases and V 6 bases, and 10 bases lay outside the gene matches. CDR3 size: 15 residues. The TCR was taken from a man aged 50-60 years in a cohort exposed to, infected with or recovered from COVID-19 (not recorded which). The rearrangement uses TRBV6-5 and TRBJ2-7; 7 bases map to TRBD2. Material: PBMCs or T cells enriched from blood (not recorded which). DNA for the CDR3: TGTGCCAGCAGCCTCGGGGCTAGCGGTCCCTACGAGCAGTACTTC. Amino acid sequence: CASSLGASGPYEQYF.